The entry below describes one TCR beta chain. Its target antigen remains unknown. One base away there is no much larger clone; base qualities are not given. Per the publication, the time point label means: patch test 1, 2 weeks after DPC sensitization. What this sample's treatment or condition label stands for: therapeutic diphenylcyclopropenone sensitization with weekly scalp DPC. Blood at each patch-test visit was drawn before the patch test was applied. To be eligible, patients had to be aged 18 to 70, diagnosed with alopecia and judged suitable for DPC therapy, while pregnant patients were excluded. Total RNA was extracted from unfractionated whole blood that had been collected in Tempus Blood RNA tubes. The data were obtained in a study of human T cells and chemical hapten exposure (dated by TCRdb to the early 2020s). Turning to the overall study: For sensitization, 2% DPC in acetone was applied to a 2 cm by 2 cm area of upper inner arm skin. Some 29 alopecia patients gave blood for TCR sequencing at one to four time points (pre-sensitization, 2, 6 and 24 weeks). Blood was sampled from patients pre-sensitization (week 0) and at 2, 6 and about 24 weeks after DPC sensitization. Patients additionally received weekly therapeutic DPC doses to the scalp throughout the roughly 24-week study period. Libraries were pooled for sequencing, and variation in per-sample TCR yields was attributed mainly to small differences in library volumes within the pool. Patch tests used Finn chambers with 0.01% DPC on the upper back, scored after 6 days by International Contact Dermatitis Research Group standards. The mostly female patient cohort included alopecia areata with under or over 50% scalp involvement, alopecia totalis and alopecia universalis. The study tracked peripheral blood TCR repertoire changes in vivo during primary and secondary sensitization to the hapten diphenylcyclopropenone (DPC) in alopecia patients. Overall study outcomes, separate from this receptor: After repeated subsampling, the strength of the expansion versus patch-test correlation and the threshold at which it became significant changed. Because all patients had alopecia, a presumed autoimmune disease, the immune response of the patients might differ from that of healthy individuals. DPC sensitization did not change how many TCRs were above 1 in 1000 frequency, and no evidence was found of alterations in global repertoire structure. A positive correlation was found between the number of PT1 expanded TCRs and patch test score, with significance reached at thresholds 8, 16 and 32 but not 4. Significantly more large CDR3 similarity clusters were formed by expanded TCRs than by pre-sensitization or healthy control sets, consistent with antigen-driven responses.

Cut back by 2 bases and 5 bases, the V and J ends lie 7 bases apart. There are 12 amino acids in the CDR3, from cysteine to phenylalanine inclusive. Only the CDR3 DNA stays, 36 bases, in frame from base 1. As encoded in the germline V gene, CDR1 is MNHNS while CDR2 is SASEGT. The library came from RACE. Sequencing was carried out with a NextSeq 500. During library preparation, unique molecular identifiers were attached to individual cDNA molecules so that TCRs could be counted quantitatively and reproducibly. Both TCR alpha and TCR beta chains were sequenced from each blood RNA sample. The original pipeline was this. The median number of TCRs per sample was over 85,000, ranging from about 20,000 to 750,000. The Decombinator software suite was used to annotate V, J and CDR3 in the TCR reads. Every sample was subsampled to the same number of TCRs (28,000) for the PS versus PT1 abundance plots. Expanded TCRs were defined as absent before sensitization and observed at least eight times at the 2-week time point. The public reads were quality trimmed at Q25 with fastp and then assembled into clones with MiXCR by TCRdb, keeping productive beta chains. When rows share a CDR3 protein, they turn into one entry using the most common DNA and genes. The V and J calls follow TCRdb's processing rather than the paper's. Present in this sample are 80,000 to 95,000 distinct CDR3 sequences, about 10% of which were seen just once. The ten largest clones capture around 4.2% of the sample.

The V and J segments used are TRBV6-1 and TRBJ2-7, with TRBD1 perhaps the D gene, on 5 matching bases. The clonotype was recovered from a woman aged 45-60 years with alopecia areata. Some clones in this sample may be carry-over from other donors' samples. The specimen was whole blood, collected in connection with sensitization to the hapten diphenylcyclopropenone (DPC). The base sequence is TGTGCCAGCAGTGAATGGGGCCACGAGCAGTACTTC. The translation is CASSEWGHEQYF.